The rows below give T cell receptor beta chains drawn from one sample of a study of cytomegalovirus exposure and HLA in healthy donors. Method: immunoSEQ multiplex PCR; TCRdb's copy keeps in-frame clones and lacks some. This table has 140,000 to 150,000 clones, under 70% appearing once. Sequenced material: PBMCs. The receptor set was obtained from an older woman in good health and CMV-seronegative. CDR3s include the opening cysteine and the closing phenylalanine or tryptophan. Each record gives: J gene, D gene, V gene, clone size, CDR3 DNA, CDR3 protein. D genes are given only for firm matches. Part of the rows lack a size; the others show once, few, many or a class for expanded clones.

J: TRBJ2-5; D: -; V: TRBV10-3; size: -; DNA: TGTGCCATCAGGCGGGACTCCGGCCAGCGGTCCCAGTACTTC; CDR3: CAIRRDSGQRSQYF
J: TRBJ2-7; D: TRBD1; V: TRBV6-5; size: -; DNA: TGTGCCAGCAGTGCCCGGGACAGTAGCTCCTACGAGCAGTACTTC; CDR3: CASSARDSSSYEQYF
J: TRBJ2-5; D: -; V: TRBV5-1; size: -; DNA: TGCGCCAGCAGCTCGGGGATAGCGGTAGGAGAGACCCAGTACTTC; CDR3: CASSSGIAVGETQYF
J: TRBJ1-3; D: -; V: TRBV7-2; size: -; DNA: TGTGCCAGCAGCTTAGCGCTCCCTTCGGGGGGCAACACCATATATTTT; CDR3: CASSLALPSGGNTIYF
J: TRBJ2-5; D: TRBD1; V: TRBV27; size: few; DNA: TGTGCCAGCAGCACCCGCAGGGGGAGTCGGGAGACCCAGTACTTC; CDR3: CASSTRRGSRETQYF
J: TRBJ2-7; D: TRBD2; V: TRBV28; size: -; DNA: TGTGCCAGCAGTTCCCTACTAGCGGGGTATTCCTACGAGCAGTACTTC; CDR3: CASSSLLAGYSYEQYF
J: TRBJ2-7; D: TRBD1; V: TRBV29-1; size: -; DNA: TGCAGCGTTATCGACAGGGGGCTTTACGAGCAGTACTTC; CDR3: CSVIDRGLYEQYF
J: TRBJ2-1; D: -; V: TRBV6-6; size: -; DNA: TGTGCCAGCAGTCGGGGGGCCGTGTCCTACAATGAGCAGTTCTTC; CDR3: CASSRGAVSYNEQFF
J: TRBJ2-3; D: -; V: TRBV21-1; size: -; DNA: TGTGCCAGCAGCATTAGCAGAGGGGGATCCCTATCGCAGTATTTT; CDR3: CASSISRGGSLSQYF
J: TRBJ2-1; D: -; V: TRBV7-2; size: few; DNA: TGTGCCAGCAGCGCTGCGGGACTTAGGAATGAGCAGTTCTTC; CDR3: CASSAAGLRNEQFF
J: TRBJ2-7; D: TRBD2; V: TRBV5-4; size: once; DNA: TGTGCCAGCAGCTTGGGGACTAGCGGAAATCTCTACGAGCAGTACTTC; CDR3: CASSLGTSGNLYEQYF
J: TRBJ2-1; D: -; V: TRBV11-1; size: few; DNA: TGTGCCAGCAGCCGGGGGCGGGGGAGCTCCTACAATGAGCAGTTCTTC; CDR3: CASSRGRGSSYNEQFF
J: TRBJ2-5; D: TRBD2; V: TRBV2; size: few; DNA: TGTGCCAGTAGCGGGACTCAAGAGACCCAGTACTTC; CDR3: CASSGTQETQYF
J: TRBJ1-5; D: -; V: TRBV4-1; size: -; DNA: TGCGCCAGCAGCCAAGACGGAGCCGGGGGGAATCAGCCCCAGCATTTT; CDR3: CASSQDGAGGNQPQHF
J: TRBJ2-2; D: TRBD1; V: TRBV6-5; size: few; DNA: TGTGCCACCACGGACAGGGTGGGCACCGGGGAGCTGTTTTTT; CDR3: CATTDRVGTGELFF
J: TRBJ1-1; D: -; V: TRBV25-1; size: -; DNA: TGTGCCAGCAGTGAAACGACCCCGGGTGGCACTGAAGCTTTCTTT; CDR3: CASSETTPGGTEAFF
J: TRBJ2-3; D: -; V: TRBV19; size: few; DNA: TGTGCCAGTAGTATAGGCGGCGGGACGGGCACAGATACGCAGTATTTT; CDR3: CASSIGGGTGTDTQYF
J: TRBJ1-3; D: TRBD1; V: TRBV19; size: -; DNA: TGTGCCAGTACCACCTGGGGGGGACAGGGAGCCGGAAACACCATATATTTT; CDR3: CASTTWGGQGAGNTIYF
J: TRBJ2-1; D: TRBD2; V: TRBV28; size: -; DNA: TGTGCCAGCAGACCACTAGCGGGAGCGGGCGAGCAGTTCTTC; CDR3: CASRPLAGAGEQFF
J: TRBJ2-5; D: TRBD2; V: TRBV11-2; size: few; DNA: TGTGCCAGCACCCCGGGGGCGGGGGGGCCAAAGTGGGAGACCCAGTACTTC; CDR3: CASTPGAGGPKWETQYF
J: TRBJ1-3; D: -; V: TRBV5-1; size: -; DNA: TGCGCCAGCAGCACAGCTGGCTCTGGAAACACCATATATTTT; CDR3: CASSTAGSGNTIYF
J: TRBJ2-1; D: -; V: TRBV4-2; size: -; DNA: TGTGCCAGCAGCCCGATAAGGGCGGGGAGAACCTACAATGAGCAGTTCTTC; CDR3: CASSPIRAGRTYNEQFF
J: TRBJ2-3; D: TRBD2; V: TRBV6-5; size: -; DNA: TGTGCCAGCAGCCCCGGGACTACCCAGTATTTT; CDR3: CASSPGTTQYF
J: TRBJ2-7; D: -; V: TRBV6-1; size: -; DNA: TGTGCCAGCATATCACTCAGGGGAGACGAGCAGTACTTC; CDR3: CASISLRGDEQYF
J: TRBJ2-2; D: -; V: TRBV5-6; size: -; DNA: TGTGCCAGTACCCGGGAGCCCGGGGAGCTGTTTTTT; CDR3: CASTREPGELFF
J: TRBJ1-2; D: -; V: TRBV2; size: -; DNA: TGTGCCAGCAGTGACCGGGGGGACGGCTACGGCTACACCTTC; CDR3: CASSDRGDGYGYTF
J: TRBJ2-3; D: TRBD1; V: TRBV29-1; size: -; DNA: TGCAGCTTGGGACAGGGCACAGATACGCAGTATTTT; CDR3: CSLGQGTDTQYF
J: TRBJ1-1; D: -; V: TRBV5-4; size: once; DNA: TGTGCCAGCAGCCAGGACAGCTGGACTGAAGCTTTCTTT; CDR3: CASSQDSWTEAFF
J: TRBJ2-1; D: -; V: TRBV6-5; size: -; DNA: TGTGCCAGCAGTTTTCAGGGTATGGGTTACAATGAGCAGTTCTTC; CDR3: CASSFQGMGYNEQFF
J: TRBJ2-5; D: -; V: TRBV1; size: few; DNA: TGCACCAGCAGCCCGAGGACTAGCGGGGTCGAGACCCAGTACTTC; CDR3: CTSSPRTSGVETQYF
J: TRBJ2-2; D: -; V: TRBV4-2; size: -; DNA: TGTGCCAGCAGCCAAGAGGGCAGCGGGCAAACGAACACCGGGGAGCTGTTTTTT; CDR3: CASSQEGSGQTNTGELFF
J: TRBJ2-3; D: -; V: TRBV9; size: -; DNA: TGTGCCAGCAGCGTAGGGGGAGGCGGAGATACGCAGTATTTT; CDR3: CASSVGGGGDTQYF
J: TRBJ2-7; D: TRBD2; V: TRBV5-4; size: -; DNA: TGTGCCAGCAGCTGGGCGCGGGGGTCGTCCAATTCACTTCGAGGCTACGAGCAGTACTTC; CDR3: CASSWARGSSNSLRGYEQYF
J: TRBJ2-3; D: -; V: TRBV7-2; size: -; DNA: TGTGCCAGCTGGGGGCAGGTTGGAGATACGCAGTATTTT; CDR3: CASWGQVGDTQYF
J: TRBJ1-1; D: -; V: TRBV5-1; size: -; DNA: TGCGCCAGCAGCTTGGCGGGTCCGGGGGGCACTGAAGCTTTCTTT; CDR3: CASSLAGPGGTEAFF
J: TRBJ2-1; D: -; V: TRBV5-4; size: -; DNA: TGTGCCAGCAGCCCGGAGGTGGGGATCAATGAGCAGTTCTTC; CDR3: CASSPEVGINEQFF
J: TRBJ2-3; D: TRBD2; V: TRBV7-3; size: -; DNA: TGTGCCAGCAGCGTACTAGCGGGGGGCACAGATACGCAGTATTTT; CDR3: CASSVLAGGTDTQYF
J: TRBJ1-2; D: -; V: TRBV10-3; size: -; DNA: TGTGCCATCAGTGATTCTGGGGAGATCTATGGCTACACCTTC; CDR3: CAISDSGEIYGYTF
J: TRBJ2-7; D: TRBD2; V: TRBV7-8; size: -; DNA: TGTGCCAGCAGCTTAGAACTAGCGGGAGGCAAGTACTTC; CDR3: CASSLELAGGKYF
J: TRBJ2-1; D: TRBD2; V: TRBV19; size: -; DNA: TGTGCCAGTAGTCCGGGGGTAGCGGGCCCCTACAATGAGCAGTTCTTC; CDR3: CASSPGVAGPYNEQFF
J: TRBJ2-2; D: -; V: TRBV5-6; size: -; DNA: TGTGCCAGCAGCGGCAGGGGGAACACCGGGGAGCTGTTTTTT; CDR3: CASSGRGNTGELFF
J: TRBJ2-1; D: TRBD2; V: TRBV7-2; size: -; DNA: TGTGCCAGCAGCTTAGAGGGTACTAGCGGGAGGAATGAGCAGTTCTTC; CDR3: CASSLEGTSGRNEQFF
J: TRBJ1-2; D: -; V: TRBV7-2; size: -; DNA: TGTGCCAGCAGCTTCGACCCTTCGGGAGGCTACACCTTC; CDR3: CASSFDPSGGYTF
J: TRBJ1-5; D: -; V: TRBV6-1; size: few; DNA: TGTGCCAGCAGTGCTAAGACCGGGACAAACTCTTATAGCAATCAGCCCCAGCATTTT; CDR3: CASSAKTGTNSYSNQPQHF
J: TRBJ2-2; D: -; V: TRBV9; size: -; DNA: TGTGCCAGCAGCGTAGAGGGAGATGTGAGGCTCGGGGAGCTGTTTTTT; CDR3: CASSVEGDVRLGELFF
J: TRBJ1-2; D: -; V: TRBV28; size: few; DNA: TGTGCCAGCACCTTAAGTGGGGCTGGGTATGGCTACACCTTC; CDR3: CASTLSGAGYGYTF
J: TRBJ2-5; D: TRBD1; V: TRBV7-9; size: -; DNA: TGTGCCAGCAGCTTAGGACAGGGGTTTGGTGAGACCCAGTACTTC; CDR3: CASSLGQGFGETQYF
J: TRBJ2-1; D: -; V: TRBV2; size: -; DNA: TGTGCCTCAACACCCAGGACACAGTCCTACAATGAGCAGTTCTTC; CDR3: CASTPRTQSYNEQFF
J: TRBJ1-1; D: TRBD1; V: TRBV18; size: -; DNA: TGTGCCAGTTCACGAGGGACAGGGGGTATGAACACTGAAGCTTTCTTT; CDR3: CASSRGTGGMNTEAFF
J: TRBJ2-7; D: -; V: TRBV28; size: -; DNA: TGTGCCAGCAGCCTGCCCCAACTGGCCTACGAGCAGTACTTC; CDR3: CASSLPQLAYEQYF
J: TRBJ2-4; D: TRBD1; V: TRBV29-1; size: -; DNA: TGCAGCGTTGCAGACAGGGGGATAAACATTCAGTACTTC; CDR3: CSVADRGINIQYF